This TCR beta chain was identified in a study of blood T cell repertoires in COVID-19. Germline CDR1 is LNHDA and CDR2 is SQIVND (reference sequence). CDR3 length equals 10 residues. The V end was cut by 6 bases, the J end by 4 bases, with 2 bases between. Clones were read by immunoSEQ multiplex PCR, and TCRdb kept only the in-frame ones, dropping some. Found here are under 150,000 clones, 70% to 90% of them singletons; the top ten hold about 4.8%. This sequence was found in a woman aged 45-60 years with acute or convalescent COVID-19. Sequencing input: peripheral blood. The chain recombines TRBV19 with TRBJ2-3; no reliable D call. This chain's CDR3 is CASSADTQYF. As DNA, the CDR3 is TGTGCCAGTAGCGCAGATACGCAGTATTTT.